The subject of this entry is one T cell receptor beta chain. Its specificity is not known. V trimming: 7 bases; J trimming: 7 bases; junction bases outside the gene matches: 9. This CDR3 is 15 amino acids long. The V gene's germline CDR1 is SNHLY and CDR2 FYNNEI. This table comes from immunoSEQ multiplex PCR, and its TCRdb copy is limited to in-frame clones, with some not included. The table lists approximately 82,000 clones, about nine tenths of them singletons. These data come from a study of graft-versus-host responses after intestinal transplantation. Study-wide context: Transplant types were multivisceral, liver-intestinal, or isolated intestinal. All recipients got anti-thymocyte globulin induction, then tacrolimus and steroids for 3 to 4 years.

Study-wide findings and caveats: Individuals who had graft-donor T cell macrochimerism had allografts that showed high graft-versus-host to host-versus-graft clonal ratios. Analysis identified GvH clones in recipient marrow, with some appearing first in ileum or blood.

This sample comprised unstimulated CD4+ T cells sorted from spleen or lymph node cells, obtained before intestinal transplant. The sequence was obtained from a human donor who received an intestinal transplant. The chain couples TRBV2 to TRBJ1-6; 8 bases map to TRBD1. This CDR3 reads CASNQQGQANSPLHF. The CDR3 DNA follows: TGTGCCAGCAATCAACAGGGACAGGCAAATTCACCCCTCCACTTT. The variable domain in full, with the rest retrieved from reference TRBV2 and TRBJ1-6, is EPEVTQTPSHQVTQMGQEVILRCVPISNHLYFYWYRQILGQKVEFLVSFYNNEISEKSEIFDDQFSVERPDGSNFTLKIRSTKLEDSAMYFCASNQQGQANSPLHFGNGTRLTVT.